One and the same sample provided the 24 T cell receptor beta chains below, sequenced in a study of blood T cell repertoires in COVID-19. TCRdb's copy holds only in-frame clones and misses some; the assay was immunoSEQ multiplex PCR. Among about 140,000 clones listed, roughly 88% were seen once. Sample: peripheral blood. The source of these receptors is a woman in her forties or fifties with acute or convalescent COVID-19.

The chain links TRBV30 to TRBJ1-5; D unresolved. The CDR3 covers 13 residues. The germline V gene encodes CDR1 GTSNPN and CDR2 SVGIG (reference sequence). V was pared by 3 bases and J by 3 bases, with 9 bases between. The CDR3 DNA sequence: TGTGCCTGGAGCCGACAAAACAATCAGCCCCAGCATTTT. Translating gives CAWSRQNNQPQHF.

The chain is built from TRBV5-1 and TRBJ2-5; 9 nucleotides agree with TRBD1. With 4 bases clipped from V and 5 bases from J, the junction kept 6 bases outside the gene matches. This CDR3 is built from 14 residues. CDR1 is SGHRS and CDR2 is YFSETQ in the germline V gene. This chain's CDR3 is CASSPGQGRETQYF. DNA for the CDR3: TGCGCCAGCAGCCCCGGACAGGGGAGGGAGACCCAGTACTTC.

The V call is TRBV11-2, the J call TRBJ1-6, with D hard to call. V was shortened by 3 bases and J by 9 bases, with 9 bases between the two germline ends. The CDR3 loop spans 13 amino acids. Germline assignment: CDR1 SGHAT and CDR2 FQNNGV. The CDR3 DNA follows: TGTGCCAGCAGCTTGGAGGGATCTTCACCCCTCCACTTT. Encoded protein: CASSLEGSSPLHF.

The chain employs TRBV6-1 and TRBJ1-2; D not certain. From germline, CDR1 is MNHNS and CDR2 SASEGT. V was pared by 6 bases and J by 5 bases, with 19 bases between. CDR3 length: 15 residues. The DNA of the CDR3 is TGTGCCAGCAGCACCTCTCCGCAGCGTGAATATGGCTACACCTTC. The encoded protein is CASSTSPQREYGYTF.

The genes are TRBV25-1 and TRBJ1-4; D is ambiguous. The CDR3 contains 15 residues. V shed 3 bases and J shed 7 bases, with 15 bases lying between them. Germline V CDR1 and CDR2: MGHDK, SYGVNS. The CDR3 sequence is CASSEPNRAGEKLFF. As DNA, the CDR3 is TGTGCCAGCAGTGAGCCTAACCGGGCGGGTGAAAAACTGTTTTTT.

This chain uses TRBV5-1 with TRBJ1-4; D remains ambiguous. The CDR3 loop spans 15 amino acids. V was pared by 0 bases and J by 3 bases, with 9 bases between. Germline loops: CDR1 SGHRS, CDR2 YFSETQ. The chain's CDR3 is CASSLGARANEKLFF. The CDR3 coding sequence is TGCGCCAGCAGCTTGGGGGCGAGGGCTAATGAAAAACTGTTTTTT.

In regard to this clone: The conserved phenylalanine or tryptophan is not found at the CDR3 terminus, so this likely reflects a read error. The chain couples TRBV7-9 to TRBJ1-2, with no clear D. V dropped 1 base and J dropped 7 bases, with 13 bases sitting between them. Germline V gives CDR1 SEHNR, CDR2 FQNEAQ (reference sequence). The length of the CDR3 is 14 residues. The CDR3 loop is CASSLEFEVSGYTL. The CDR3 DNA sequence: TGTGCCAGCAGCTTAGAATTTGAGGTATCTGGCTACACCCTC.

This clone was detected once. The chain carries TRBV11-2 and TRBJ2-3, with a tentative D call TRBD2 (5 bases). The CDR3 contains 15 residues. Germline V gene data show CDR1 as SGHAT and CDR2 as FQNNGV. The V and J ends lost 0 bases and 4 bases respectively, with 11 bases between them. CDR3 sequence: CASSLDPLASDTQYF. The CDR3, as DNA: TGTGCCAGCAGCTTAGACCCCCTAGCATCAGATACGCAGTATTTT.

This chain uses TRBV18 with TRBJ2-7; a possible D gene is TRBD1 (6 bases). The CDR3 sequence is 12 residues long. Trimming pared 8 bases from V and 6 bases from J, leaving 14 bases between. Germline loops: CDR1 KGHSH, CDR2 LQKENI. For the CDR3, the DNA is TGTGCCAGCCACAGTACAGGGAGCGAGCAGTACTTC. Encoded protein: CASHSTGSEQYF.

The chain uses TRBV27 and TRBJ2-7; TRBD1 aligns across 8 bases. V dropped 8 bases and J dropped 0; count of bases not matched to a gene: 6. The CDR3 extends over 14 amino acids. Germline CDR1 reads MNHEY; CDR2 reads SMNVEV (reference sequence). The CDR3 spells CASGRTGSSYEQYF. The CDR3 DNA is TGTGCCAGCGGCAGGACAGGGAGCTCCTACGAGCAGTACTTC.

This clone was counted a single time. V usage is TRBV18 and J usage is TRBJ2-7, with 7 positions matching TRBD1. CDR3 length: 17 amino acids. The germline V gene encodes CDR1 KGHSH and CDR2 LQKENI. V lost 4 bases and J lost 1; bases outside the gene matches: 13. The CDR3 nucleotides are TGTGCCAGCTCACGACTATATACAGGGGTGGGATCCTACGAGCAGTACTTC. Protein sequence: CASSRLYTGVGSYEQYF.

The CDR3 region is CASRQSYEQYF. In DNA form, the CDR3 reads TGTGCCAGCCGACAGTCCTACGAGCAGTACTTC. V usage is TRBV2 and J usage is TRBJ2-7, with TRBD1 as a possible D gene (5 bases). Germline CDR1 is SNHLY and CDR2 is FYNNEI. The CDR3 totals 11 residues. Trimming stripped 8 bases from V and 1 base from J, with 6 bases between.

The rearrangement uses TRBV6-5 and TRBJ1-5; unclear D gene. The ends were cut back, 2 bases at V and 0 bases at J, with 5 bases in the middle. The CDR3 sequence is 14 residues long. From germline, CDR1 is MNHEY and CDR2 SVGAGI. The CDR3 nucleotides read TGTGCCAGCAGTTACACAGATAGCAATCAGCCCCAGCATTTT. This translates into CASSYTDSNQPQHF.

The chain recombines TRBV19 with TRBJ1-1, with a tentative D call TRBD1 (5 bases). V was trimmed by 7 bases and J by 7 bases, leaving 16 bases between them. Germline assignment: CDR1 LNHDA and CDR2 SQIVND (reference sequence). The CDR3 runs 13 residues. The chain's CDR3 is CASMVGRAGEAFF. As DNA, the CDR3 is TGTGCCAGTATGGTTGGCAGGGCCGGTGAAGCTTTCTTT.

The rearrangement joins TRBV11-3 to TRBJ2-2; TRBD2 matches at 7 bases. The CDR3 has 14 amino acids. Germline CDR1 and CDR2: SGHNT and YENEEA. V trimming: 0 bases; J trimming: 6 bases; junction bases outside the gene matches: 1. CDR3 region: CASSLDRGAGELFF. CDR3 in DNA: TGTGCCAGCAGCTTAGATCGGGGGGCCGGGGAGCTGTTTTTT.

The chain uses TRBV11-2 and TRBJ1-2; 9 bases are a match to TRBD1. J was trimmed by 11 bases and V by 1 base; bases with no gene match: 8. The CDR3 runs 14 residues. CDR1 is SGHAT and CDR2 is FQNNGV in the germline V gene. The CDR3 DNA is TGTGCCAGCAGCTTAGCCGGGACAGGGAGACATTACACCTTC. This gives the protein CASSLAGTGRHYTF. The full variable domain, rest sourced from reference TRBV11-2 and TRBJ1-2, is EAGVAQSPRYKIIEKRQSVAFWCNPISGHATLYWYQQILGQGPKLLIQFQNNGVVDDSQLPKDRFSAERLKGVDSTLKIQPAKLEDSAVYLCASSLAGTGRHYTFGSGTRLTVV.

The chain joins TRBV28 to TRBJ1-2, with TRBD1 as a possible D gene (5 bases). The germline V gene encodes CDR1 MDHEN and CDR2 SYDVKM. The CDR3 runs to 14 residues. V was cut by 0 bases and J by 4 bases, with 9 bases left in between. In DNA form, the CDR3 reads TGTGCCAGCAGTTTATGGCAGGGATCCTATGGCTACACCTTC. Translated: CASSLWQGSYGYTF.

V and J are TRBV11-3 and TRBJ2-7, with TRBD2 matching 12 bases. CDR3 length: 14 residues. The germline CDR1 and CDR2 sequences are SGHNT and YENEEA. The V gene end was trimmed by 5 bases and the J gene end by 5 bases; junction bases not matched to a gene: 4. CDR3 region: CASSLLAGGDEQYF. The CDR3 coding sequence is TGTGCCAGCAGCCTACTAGCGGGAGGAGACGAGCAGTACTTC.

This clone was observed once. The chain joins TRBV27 to TRBJ1-3; D remains unclear. The V gene's germline CDR1 is MNHEY and CDR2 SMNVEV (reference sequence). The CDR3 sequence is 13 residues long. Trimming pared 6 bases from V and 4 bases from J, leaving 10 bases between. For the CDR3, the DNA is TGTGCCAGCAGCCCTTGGGAGGGAAACACCATATATTTT. Encoded protein: CASSPWEGNTIYF.

The chain couples TRBV3-1 (or the pseudogene TRBV3-2) to TRBJ1-1, with a tentative D call TRBD1 (5 bases). Germline CDR1 reads LGHDT; CDR2 reads YNNKEL (reference sequence). V shed 0 bases and J shed 2 bases, with 10 bases lying between them. The CDR3 is 15 residues long. CDR3 nucleotide sequence: TGTGCCAGCAGCCAAGATCGGAGGGGAAACACTGAAGCTTTCTTT. It yields the protein CASSQDRRGNTEAFF.

The J gene is TRBJ2-7, the V gene TRBV11-2; D possibly corresponds to TRBD2 (6 bases). Trimming took 5 bases from V and 4 from J, leaving 15 bases between them. There are 14 residues in the CDR3. CDR1 is SGHAT and CDR2 is FQNNGV in the germline V gene. CDR3 residues: CASSQGGEVYEQYF. CDR3 sequence (DNA): TGTGCCAGCAGCCAGGGCGGGGAAGTGTACGAGCAGTACTTC.

This clone was detected once. J is TRBJ1-5 and V is TRBV10-3; 9 bases map to TRBD1. The junction had 6 bases not matched to a gene; V was cut back by 11 bases and J by 4 bases. The CDR3 consists of 13 residues. Germline CDR1 reads ENHRY; CDR2 reads SYGVKD. The CDR3 reads CAAAGTGNQPQHF. The CDR3 DNA reads TGTGCCGCCGCCGGGACAGGGAATCAGCCCCAGCATTTT.

This sequence joins TRBV19 and TRBJ2-6, with a weak D call TRBD2 (5 bases). The CDR3 runs to 15 residues. Germline V gene sequence: CDR1 LNHDA, CDR2 SQIVND (reference sequence). Trimming removed 5 bases from V and 1 base from J, with 9 bases in between. The CDR3 loop reads CASSFGGSGANVLTF. For the CDR3, the DNA is TGTGCCAGTAGTTTTGGCGGGTCTGGGGCCAACGTCCTGACTTTC.

This rearrangement joins TRBV7-9 to TRBJ1-1; D remains ambiguous. The CDR3 has 15 residues. V lost 7 bases and J lost 0, with 15 bases in between. The germline gives CDR1 SEHNR, CDR2 FQNEAQ (reference sequence). The DNA of the CDR3 is TGTGCCAGCACTACGGGATACAAGATGAACACTGAAGCTTTCTTT. Its translation is CASTTGYKMNTEAFF.